The rows below give T cell receptor beta chains drawn from one sample of a study of T cell changes during pregnancy in multiple sclerosis. Sequenced by immunoSEQ multiplex PCR; TCRdb stores in-frame clones only, minus some. This sample has more than 30,000 clones; 87% occur once, and the top ten carry more than 9.5%. The sequencing used CD8+ T cells from peripheral blood mononuclear cells, collected in the first trimester of pregnancy. These receptors originate from a female donor with multiple sclerosis, enrolled in a pregnancy study. Each CDR3 is given with its conserved first and last residue. D genes are given only for firm matches. Clone size is given for some rows only: seen once, a few or many times, or a class if the clone is expanded.

D gene: TRBD1; J gene: TRBJ2-1; clone size: NA; V gene: TRBV12-5; CDR3 length: 18; CDR3 protein: CASGLDVAGQGNYNEQFF; CDR3 DNA: TGTGCTAGTGGTTTGGACGTTGCCGGACAGGGGAACTACAATGAGCAGTTCTTC
D gene: TRBD1; J gene: TRBJ2-7; clone size: NA; V gene: TRBV13; CDR3 length: 16; CDR3 protein: CASSASPGQVAYEQYF; CDR3 DNA: TGTGCCAGCAGCGCATCTCCGGGACAGGTTGCGTACGAGCAGTACTTC
D gene: NA; J gene: TRBJ2-7; clone size: NA; V gene: TRBV4-2; CDR3 length: 18; CDR3 protein: CASSQDLGEGARAYEQYF; CDR3 DNA: TGTGCCAGCAGCCAAGATCTTGGCGAAGGGGCGAGAGCCTACGAGCAGTACTTC
D gene: TRBD1; J gene: TRBJ2-7; clone size: once; V gene: TRBV4-1; CDR3 length: 13; CDR3 protein: CASKGQDTYEQYF; CDR3 DNA: TGCGCCAGCAAGGGACAGGACACCTACGAGCAGTACTTC
D gene: NA; J gene: TRBJ2-3; clone size: NA; V gene: TRBV9; CDR3 length: 17; CDR3 protein: CASSGGDLSDLTDTQYF; CDR3 DNA: TGTGCCAGCAGCGGGGGGGACCTGAGCGACCTCACAGATACGCAGTATTTT
D gene: TRBD1; J gene: TRBJ2-7; clone size: few; V gene: TRBV27; CDR3 length: 14; CDR3 protein: CASSFDRGAYEQYF; CDR3 DNA: TGTGCCAGCAGTTTTGACAGGGGCGCCTACGAGCAGTACTTC
D gene: NA; J gene: TRBJ2-7; clone size: NA; V gene: TRBV11-2; CDR3 length: 13; CDR3 protein: CASSLVQDYEQYF; CDR3 DNA: TGTGCCAGCAGCTTAGTACAGGACTACGAGCAGTACTTC
D gene: NA; J gene: TRBJ1-2; clone size: NA; V gene: TRBV4-1; CDR3 length: 13; CDR3 protein: CASSQVGTYGYTF; CDR3 DNA: TGCGCCAGCAGCCAGGTGGGGACTTATGGCTACACCTTC
D gene: NA; J gene: TRBJ2-3; clone size: NA; V gene: TRBV6-5; CDR3 length: 15; CDR3 protein: CASSYTVADTDTQYF; CDR3 DNA: TGTGCCAGCAGTTACACGGTAGCGGACACAGATACGCAGTATTTT
D gene: NA; J gene: TRBJ1-1; clone size: NA; V gene: TRBV27; CDR3 length: 14; CDR3 protein: CASSSSRGNTEAFF; CDR3 DNA: TGTGCCAGCAGTTCCAGCAGGGGGAACACTGAAGCTTTCTTT
D gene: TRBD2; J gene: TRBJ2-7; clone size: NA; V gene: TRBV11-2; CDR3 length: 17; CDR3 protein: CASSLGRGLADSYEQYF; CDR3 DNA: TGTGCCAGCAGCTTAGGAAGGGGACTAGCGGACTCCTACGAGCAGTACTTC